Listed below are T cell receptor beta chains from one sample, sequenced in a study of control samples from healthy donors and cancer patients. Libraries were prepared by immunoSEQ multiplex PCR; TCRdb keeps only in-frame clonotypes and omits some of them. The data hold about 110,000 clones, with just under 85% observed a single time. Source material: blood. These receptors all stem from a man younger than 35 in good health. Both conserved end residues are part of each CDR3. The order of the fields is clone size, V gene, J gene, D gene, CDR3 protein, CDR3 DNA. A D gene is named only where the DNA matches it firmly. Clone sizes are given selectively: once, few, many, or a class where the clone is expanded.

clone_size: -; v_call: TRBV30; j_call: TRBJ1-2; d_call: -; cdr3_aa: CACTGFYGYTF; cdr3_nt: TGTGCCTGCACAGGCTTCTATGGCTACACCTTC
clone_size: -; v_call: TRBV5-1; j_call: TRBJ1-4; d_call: -; cdr3_aa: CASSLDSGEVYNEKLFF; cdr3_nt: TGCGCCAGCAGCCTGGACTCTGGTGAGGTATATAATGAAAAACTGTTTTTT
clone_size: -; v_call: TRBV18; j_call: TRBJ2-6; d_call: -; cdr3_aa: CASSPWGTGANVLTF; cdr3_nt: TGTGCCAGCTCACCTTGGGGTACTGGGGCCAACGTCCTGACTTTC
clone_size: -; v_call: TRBV7-2; j_call: TRBJ2-5; d_call: TRBD2; cdr3_aa: CASSFQRGRGETQYF; cdr3_nt: TGTGCCAGCAGCTTTCAGCGGGGAAGGGGAGAGACCCAGTACTTC
clone_size: -; v_call: TRBV3-1/TRBV3-2; j_call: TRBJ1-1; d_call: TRBD1; cdr3_aa: CASSPGTGGGGGTEAFF; cdr3_nt: TGTGCCAGCAGCCCCGGGACAGGGGGCGGAGGGGGCACTGAAGCTTTCTTT
clone_size: -; v_call: TRBV15; j_call: TRBJ1-3; d_call: -; cdr3_aa: CATSRRGPLSGNTIYF; cdr3_nt: TGTGCCACCAGCAGGAGGGGACCGCTCTCTGGAAACACCATATATTTT
clone_size: -; v_call: TRBV28; j_call: TRBJ1-3; d_call: -; cdr3_aa: CASSFDSGGGNTIYF; cdr3_nt: TGTGCCAGCAGTTTCGATTCTGGCGGTGGAAACACCATATATTTT
clone_size: -; v_call: TRBV4-2; j_call: TRBJ2-5; d_call: TRBD1; cdr3_aa: CASSQGGQGAGETQYF; cdr3_nt: TGTGCCAGCAGCCAAGGGGGACAGGGGGCTGGAGAGACCCAGTACTTC
clone_size: -; v_call: TRBV5-1; j_call: TRBJ2-1; d_call: TRBD2; cdr3_aa: CASSLDRGGRYNEQFF; cdr3_nt: TGCGCCAGCAGCTTGGATCGGGGGGGCCGATACAATGAGCAGTTCTTC
clone_size: -; v_call: TRBV5-6; j_call: TRBJ1-6; d_call: -; cdr3_aa: CASSLLGDSPLHF; cdr3_nt: TGTGCCAGCAGCTTGTTGGGGGATTCACCCCTCCACTTT
clone_size: -; v_call: TRBV24-1; j_call: TRBJ1-5; d_call: -; cdr3_aa: CATSDSLRVNQPQHF; cdr3_nt: TGTGCCACCAGTGATTCCCTAAGGGTCAATCAGCCCCAGCATTTT
clone_size: few; v_call: TRBV24-1; j_call: TRBJ2-5; d_call: -; cdr3_aa: CATTHWSLGTQYF; cdr3_nt: TGTGCCACCACCCATTGGAGCCTAGGGACCCAGTACTTC
clone_size: once; v_call: TRBV6-6; j_call: TRBJ2-7; d_call: -; cdr3_aa: CASSYGPHEQYF; cdr3_nt: TGTGCCAGCAGTTACGGGCCGCACGAGCAGTACTTC
clone_size: -; v_call: TRBV12-3/TRBV12-4; j_call: TRBJ2-3; d_call: -; cdr3_aa: CASSLSREDTQYF; cdr3_nt: TGTGCCAGCAGTTTAAGTCGCGAAGATACGCAGTATTTT
clone_size: -; v_call: TRBV29-1; j_call: TRBJ2-1; d_call: TRBD1; cdr3_aa: CSVRHRGQLSNEQFF; cdr3_nt: TGCAGCGTTCGTCACAGGGGGCAGTTGTCCAATGAGCAGTTCTTC
clone_size: -; v_call: TRBV11-1; j_call: TRBJ2-5; d_call: -; cdr3_aa: CASRVGIGLGETQYF; cdr3_nt: TGTGCCAGCAGGGTAGGGATAGGGCTTGGAGAGACCCAGTACTTC
clone_size: few; v_call: TRBV6-5; j_call: TRBJ2-1; d_call: TRBD1; cdr3_aa: CASSPGTGEVNEQFF; cdr3_nt: TGTGCCAGCAGTCCCGGGACAGGGGAGGTCAATGAGCAGTTCTTC
clone_size: -; v_call: TRBV7-9; j_call: TRBJ1-2; d_call: TRBD1; cdr3_aa: CASSFGQGEGYTF; cdr3_nt: TGTGCCAGCAGCTTTGGACAGGGGGAGGGCTACACCTTC
clone_size: few; v_call: TRBV6-6; j_call: TRBJ2-1; d_call: -; cdr3_aa: CASSPTRGSYNEQFF; cdr3_nt: TGTGCCAGCAGTCCAACGCGGGGCTCCTACAATGAGCAGTTCTTC
clone_size: -; v_call: TRBV10-1; j_call: TRBJ1-5; d_call: -; cdr3_aa: CASSAAGPQPQHF; cdr3_nt: TGCGCCAGCAGTGCCGCGGGGCCTCAGCCCCAGCATTTT
clone_size: -; v_call: TRBV4-3; j_call: TRBJ1-2; d_call: TRBD1; cdr3_aa: CASSQVGQGQGYGYTF; cdr3_nt: TGCGCCAGCAGCCAAGTAGGCCAAGGACAGGGATATGGCTACACCTTC
clone_size: few; v_call: TRBV18; j_call: TRBJ1-4; d_call: -; cdr3_aa: CASSQLIRGDELFF; cdr3_nt: TGTGCCAGCTCGCAACTCATCCGGGGAGACGAACTGTTTTTT
clone_size: -; v_call: TRBV29-1; j_call: TRBJ1-2; d_call: -; cdr3_aa: CSVDGGSYGYTF; cdr3_nt: TGCAGCGTTGACGGGGGGAGCTATGGCTACACCTTC
clone_size: -; v_call: TRBV28; j_call: TRBJ1-4; d_call: -; cdr3_aa: CASSSTGLNEKLFF; cdr3_nt: TGTGCCAGCAGTTCGACAGGTTTGAATGAAAAACTGTTTTTT
clone_size: once; v_call: TRBV5-4; j_call: TRBJ1-2; d_call: TRBD1; cdr3_aa: CASSPVGGGAGGYTF; cdr3_nt: TGTGCCAGCAGCCCTGTTGGAGGGGGCGCGGGGGGCTACACCTTC